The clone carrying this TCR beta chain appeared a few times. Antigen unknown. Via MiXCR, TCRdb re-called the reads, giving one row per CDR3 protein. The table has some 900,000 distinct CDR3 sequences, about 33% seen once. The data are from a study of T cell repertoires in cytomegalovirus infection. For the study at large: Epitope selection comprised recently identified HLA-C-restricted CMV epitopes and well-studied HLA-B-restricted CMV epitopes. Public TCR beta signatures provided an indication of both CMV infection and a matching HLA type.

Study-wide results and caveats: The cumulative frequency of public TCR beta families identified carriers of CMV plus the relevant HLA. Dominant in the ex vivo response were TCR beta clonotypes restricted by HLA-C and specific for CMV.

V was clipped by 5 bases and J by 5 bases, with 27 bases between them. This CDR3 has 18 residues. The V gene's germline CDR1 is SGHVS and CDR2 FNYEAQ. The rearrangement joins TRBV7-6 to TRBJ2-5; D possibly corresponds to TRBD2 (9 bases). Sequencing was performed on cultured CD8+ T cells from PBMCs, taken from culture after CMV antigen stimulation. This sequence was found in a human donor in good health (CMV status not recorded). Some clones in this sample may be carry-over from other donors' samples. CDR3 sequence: CASSPEAPLAGDRETQYF. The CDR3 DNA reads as TGTGCCAGCAGCCCCGAGGCCCCCTTAGCGGGGGACAGGGAGACCCAGTACTTC.